This T cell receptor (beta chain) was found in a study of T cell changes during pregnancy in multiple sclerosis. V dropped 0 bases and J dropped 2 bases, with 18 bases sitting between them. The germline V gene has CDR1 SGHRS and CDR2 YFSETQ. This CDR3 is 18 amino acids long. The table came from immunoSEQ multiplex PCR; TCRdb's copy has only in-frame clones and leaves some out. The sample has around 57,000 clones; about 88% are singletons. This clonotype was sampled from a female donor with multiple sclerosis, enrolled in a pregnancy study. This chain uses TRBV5-1 with TRBJ1-3, with a weak D call TRBD1 (6 bases). Sequencing was performed on peripheral blood, taken in the first trimester of pregnancy. Here the CDR3 reads CASSLGLNHRAAGNTIYF. CDR3 DNA sequence: TGCGCCAGCAGCTTGGGGCTGAACCACAGGGCTGCTGGAAACACCATATATTTT.